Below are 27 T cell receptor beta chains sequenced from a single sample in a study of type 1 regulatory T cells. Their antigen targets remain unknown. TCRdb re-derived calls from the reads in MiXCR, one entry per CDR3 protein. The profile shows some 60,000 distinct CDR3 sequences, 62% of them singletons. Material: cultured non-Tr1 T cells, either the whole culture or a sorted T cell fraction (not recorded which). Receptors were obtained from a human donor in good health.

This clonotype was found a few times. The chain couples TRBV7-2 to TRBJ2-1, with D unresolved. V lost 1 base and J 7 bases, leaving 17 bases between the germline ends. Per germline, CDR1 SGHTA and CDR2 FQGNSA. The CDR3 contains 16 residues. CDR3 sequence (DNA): TGTGCCAGCAGCTTAGTGTGGGCGACGGGTGAAAATGAGCAGTTCTTC. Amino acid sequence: CASSLVWATGENEQFF.

Here the CDR3 DNA reads TGTGCCAGCACCGGGACTAGCGGGACAGATGAGCAGTTCTTC. Protein product: CASTGTSGTDEQFF. The J gene is TRBJ2-1, the V gene TRBV12-3 or TRBV12-4; 13 nucleotides agree with TRBD2. The CDR3 covers 14 residues. Trimming cost V 7 bases and J 8 bases; bases outside gene matches: 5.

The CDR3 sequence: CASSFGLAEVPYF. The CDR3 DNA follows: TGTGCCAGCAGCTTTGGACTAGCGGAGGTCCCGTACTTC. J is TRBJ2-5 and V is TRBV7-9; TRBD2 matches 10 bases. The V gene end was trimmed by 3 bases and the J gene end by 13 bases; junction bases not matched to a gene: 8. The germline V gene has CDR1 SEHNR and CDR2 FQNEAQ (reference sequence). This CDR3 region has 13 residues. Based on the CDR3 plus reference TRBV7-9 and TRBJ2-5, the full variable domain is DTGVSQNPRHKITKRGQNVTFRCDPISEHNRLYWYRQTLGQGPEFLTYFQNEAQLEKSRLLSDRFSAERPKGSFSTLEIQRTEQGDSAMYLCASSFGLAEVPYFGPGTRLLVL.

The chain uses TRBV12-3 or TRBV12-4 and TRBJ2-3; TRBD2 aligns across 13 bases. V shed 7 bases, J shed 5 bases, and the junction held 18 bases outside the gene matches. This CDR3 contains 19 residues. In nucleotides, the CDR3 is TGTGCCAGCATCCCGAAACTTCCCGGGACTAGCGGGGTCGGAGATACGCAGTATTTT. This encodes CASIPKLPGTSGVGDTQYF.

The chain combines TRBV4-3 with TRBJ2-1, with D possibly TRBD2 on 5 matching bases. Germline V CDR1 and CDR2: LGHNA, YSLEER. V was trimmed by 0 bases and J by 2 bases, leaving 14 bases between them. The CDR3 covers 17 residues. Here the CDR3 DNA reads TGCGCCAGCAGCCAAGAGATTGGTAGCGCCACCTACAATGAGCAGTTCTTC. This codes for CASSQEIGSATYNEQFF.

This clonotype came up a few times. CDR3 nucleotides: TGCAGTGCTAGTTCCCTGACGGGGGGCTCCTACGAGCAGTACTTC. Residues: CSASSLTGGSYEQYF. The V and J genes are TRBV20-1 and TRBJ2-7; TRBD2 matches 7 bases. The CDR3 extends over 15 amino acids. CDR1 is DFQATT and CDR2 is SNEGSKA in the germline V gene (reference sequence). V lost 3 bases and J lost 0; bases outside the gene matches: 8.

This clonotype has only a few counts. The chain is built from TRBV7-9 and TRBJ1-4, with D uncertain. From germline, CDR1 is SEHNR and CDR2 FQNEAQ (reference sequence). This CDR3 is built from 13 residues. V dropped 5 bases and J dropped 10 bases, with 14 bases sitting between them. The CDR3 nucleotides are TGTGCCAGCAGCCCCGGACGTTTGGGAAAACTGTTTTTT. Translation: CASSPGRLGKLFF.

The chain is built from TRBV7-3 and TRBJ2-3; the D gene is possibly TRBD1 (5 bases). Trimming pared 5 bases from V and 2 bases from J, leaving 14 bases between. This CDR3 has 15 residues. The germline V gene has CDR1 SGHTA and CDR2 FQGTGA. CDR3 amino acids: CASSPNGHLTDTQYF. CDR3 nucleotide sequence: TGTGCCAGCAGCCCGAACGGACACCTCACAGATACGCAGTATTTT.

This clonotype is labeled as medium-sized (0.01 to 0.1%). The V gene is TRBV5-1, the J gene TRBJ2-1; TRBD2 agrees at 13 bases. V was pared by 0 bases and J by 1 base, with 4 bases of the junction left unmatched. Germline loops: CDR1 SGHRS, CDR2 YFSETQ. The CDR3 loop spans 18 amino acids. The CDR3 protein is CASSLERTSGGSYNEQFF. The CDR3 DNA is TGCGCCAGCAGCTTGGAGCGGACTAGCGGGGGATCCTACAATGAGCAGTTCTTC.

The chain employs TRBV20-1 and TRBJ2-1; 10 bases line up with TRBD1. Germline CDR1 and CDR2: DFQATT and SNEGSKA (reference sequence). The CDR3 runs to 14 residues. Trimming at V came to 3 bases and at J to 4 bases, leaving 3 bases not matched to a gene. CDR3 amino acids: CSASSDRGYNEQFF. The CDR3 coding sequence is TGCAGTGCTAGCTCGGACAGGGGGTACAATGAGCAGTTCTTC.

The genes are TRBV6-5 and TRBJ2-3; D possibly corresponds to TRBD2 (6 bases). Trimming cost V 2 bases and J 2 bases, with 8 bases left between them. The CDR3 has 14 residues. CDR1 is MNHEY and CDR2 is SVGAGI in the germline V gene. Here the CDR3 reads CASSYAGNTDTQYF. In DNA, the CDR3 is TGTGCCAGCAGTTACGCGGGGAACACAGATACGCAGTATTTT.

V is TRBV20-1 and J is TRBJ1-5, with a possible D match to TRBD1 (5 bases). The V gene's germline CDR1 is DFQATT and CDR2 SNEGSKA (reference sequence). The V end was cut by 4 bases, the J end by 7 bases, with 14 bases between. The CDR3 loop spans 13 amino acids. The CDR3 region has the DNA TGCAGTGCTATCCCCCCAGACAGCCAGCCCCAGCATTTT. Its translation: CSAIPPDSQPQHF.

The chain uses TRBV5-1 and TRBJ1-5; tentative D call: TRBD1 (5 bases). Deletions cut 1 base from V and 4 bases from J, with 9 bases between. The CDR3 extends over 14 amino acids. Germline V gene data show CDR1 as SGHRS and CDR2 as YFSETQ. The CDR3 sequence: CASSLSGGNQPQHF. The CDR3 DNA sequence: TGCGCCAGCAGCTTGAGCGGGGGTAATCAGCCCCAGCATTTT.

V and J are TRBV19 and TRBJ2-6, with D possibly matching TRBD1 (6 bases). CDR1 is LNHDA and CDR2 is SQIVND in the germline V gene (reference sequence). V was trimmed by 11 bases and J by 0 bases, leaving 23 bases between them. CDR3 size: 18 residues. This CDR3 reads CASIQWTASVSGANVLTF. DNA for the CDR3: TGTGCCTCCATCCAGTGGACAGCGTCCGTCTCTGGGGCCAACGTCCTGACTTTC.

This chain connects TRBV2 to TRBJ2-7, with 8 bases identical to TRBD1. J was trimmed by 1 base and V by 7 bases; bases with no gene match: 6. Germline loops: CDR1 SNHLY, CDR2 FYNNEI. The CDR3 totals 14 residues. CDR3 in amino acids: CASIPGQVSYEQYF. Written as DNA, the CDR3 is TGTGCCAGCATTCCGGGACAGGTGTCCTACGAGCAGTACTTC.

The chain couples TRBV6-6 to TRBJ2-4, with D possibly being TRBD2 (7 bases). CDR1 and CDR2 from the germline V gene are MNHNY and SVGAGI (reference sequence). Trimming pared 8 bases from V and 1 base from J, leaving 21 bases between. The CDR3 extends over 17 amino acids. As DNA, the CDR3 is TGTGCCAGCTCCAACCCAGGGGAGGGAGAGGCCAAAAACATTCAGTACTTC. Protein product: CASSNPGEGEAKNIQYF.

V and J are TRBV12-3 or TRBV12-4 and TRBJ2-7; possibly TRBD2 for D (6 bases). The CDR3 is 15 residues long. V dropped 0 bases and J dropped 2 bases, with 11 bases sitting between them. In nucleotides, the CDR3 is TGTGCCAGCAGTTTAGCGTCGGCGGGGCCCTACGAGCAGTACTTC. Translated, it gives CASSLASAGPYEQYF.

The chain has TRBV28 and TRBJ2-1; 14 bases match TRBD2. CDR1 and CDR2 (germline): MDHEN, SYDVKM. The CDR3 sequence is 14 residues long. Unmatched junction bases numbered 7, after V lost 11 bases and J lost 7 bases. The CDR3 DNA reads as TGTGCCGCCCAAGGGACTAGCGGGAGTAATGAGCAGTTCTTC. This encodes CAAQGTSGSNEQFF.

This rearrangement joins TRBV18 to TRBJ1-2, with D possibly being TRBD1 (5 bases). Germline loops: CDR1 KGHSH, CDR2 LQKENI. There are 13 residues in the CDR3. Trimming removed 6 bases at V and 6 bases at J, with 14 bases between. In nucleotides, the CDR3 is TGTGCCAGCTCTCCCTCACAGGTGGATGGCTACACCTTC. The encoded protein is CASSPSQVDGYTF.

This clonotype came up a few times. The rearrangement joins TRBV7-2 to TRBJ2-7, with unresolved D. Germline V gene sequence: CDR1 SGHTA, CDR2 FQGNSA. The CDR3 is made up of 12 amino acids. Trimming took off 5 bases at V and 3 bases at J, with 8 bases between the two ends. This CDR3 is CASSPTLYEQYF. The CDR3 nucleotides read TGTGCCAGCAGCCCTACCCTCTACGAGCAGTACTTC.

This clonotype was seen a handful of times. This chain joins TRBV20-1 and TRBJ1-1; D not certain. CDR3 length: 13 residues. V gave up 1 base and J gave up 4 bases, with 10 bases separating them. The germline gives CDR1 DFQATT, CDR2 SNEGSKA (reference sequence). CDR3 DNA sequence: TGCAGTGCTAGAGGGCAACCGGGCACTGAAGCTTTCTTT. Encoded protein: CSARGQPGTEAFF.

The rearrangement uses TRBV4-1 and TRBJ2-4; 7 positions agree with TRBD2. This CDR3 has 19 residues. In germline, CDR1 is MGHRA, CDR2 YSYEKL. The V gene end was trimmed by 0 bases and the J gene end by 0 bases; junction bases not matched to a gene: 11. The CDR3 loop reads CASSQDTAGALIAKNIQYF. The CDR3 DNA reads TGCGCCAGCAGCCAAGATACCGCGGGAGCCCTCATAGCCAAAAACATTCAGTACTTC.

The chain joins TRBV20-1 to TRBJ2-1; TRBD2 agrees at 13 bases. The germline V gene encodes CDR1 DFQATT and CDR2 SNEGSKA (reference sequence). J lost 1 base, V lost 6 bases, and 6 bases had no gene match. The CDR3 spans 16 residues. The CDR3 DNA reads TGCAGTGCCATAGGACTAGCGGGAGCATCCTACAATGAGCAGTTCTTC. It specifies CSAIGLAGASYNEQFF.

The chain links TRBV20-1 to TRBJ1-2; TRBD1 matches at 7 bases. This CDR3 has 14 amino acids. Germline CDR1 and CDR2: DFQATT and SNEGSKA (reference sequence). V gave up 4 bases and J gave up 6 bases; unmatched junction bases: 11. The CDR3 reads CSAIRGPAVDGYTF. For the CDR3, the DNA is TGCAGTGCTATAAGGGGGCCGGCGGTGGATGGCTACACCTTC.

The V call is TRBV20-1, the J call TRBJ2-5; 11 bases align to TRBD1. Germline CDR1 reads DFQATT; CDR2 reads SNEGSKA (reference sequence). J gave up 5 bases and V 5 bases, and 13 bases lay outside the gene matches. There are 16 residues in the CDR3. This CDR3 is CSAVRTGGLLGETQYF. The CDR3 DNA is TGCAGTGCTGTCAGGACAGGGGGCCTGTTGGGGGAGACCCAGTACTTC.

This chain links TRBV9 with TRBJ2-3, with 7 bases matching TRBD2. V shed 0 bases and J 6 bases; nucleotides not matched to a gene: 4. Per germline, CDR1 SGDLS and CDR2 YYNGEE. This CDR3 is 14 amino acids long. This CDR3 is CASSVDGSGDTQYF. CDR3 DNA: TGTGCCAGCAGCGTAGATGGTAGCGGGGATACGCAGTATTTT.

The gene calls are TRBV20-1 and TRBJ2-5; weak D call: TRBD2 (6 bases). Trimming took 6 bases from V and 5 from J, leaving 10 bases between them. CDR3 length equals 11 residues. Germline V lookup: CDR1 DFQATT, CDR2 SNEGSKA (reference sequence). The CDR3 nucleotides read TGCAGTGCGGAGGGGTGGGAGACCCAGTACTTC. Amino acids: CSAEGWETQYF.